The 27 T cell receptor beta chains below all came from one sample that was sequenced in a study of blood T cell repertoires in COVID-19. The data were produced by immunoSEQ multiplex PCR, yet TCRdb's version contains in-frame clones alone and is incomplete. This table has roughly 75,000 clones, over 75% appearing once. Sequencing used peripheral blood. These receptors all come from a man aged 50 to 60 with COVID-19, enrolled during active disease.

This clone came up once. The rearrangement uses TRBV7-8 and TRBJ1-2; 8 nucleotides align to TRBD1. The CDR3 loop spans 14 amino acids. V lost 5 bases and J lost 5; bases outside the gene matches: 7. From germline, CDR1 is SGHVS and CDR2 FQNEAQ. The CDR3 bases are TGTGCCAGCAGCGTTGGACAGGGAAAATATGGCTACACCTTC. Translating it yields CASSVGQGKYGYTF.

This chain connects TRBV6-6 to TRBJ2-1; TRBD1 matches at 12 bases. The junction had 10 bases not matched to a gene; V was cut back by 10 bases and J by 6 bases. Germline CDR1 MNHNY, CDR2 SVGAGI (reference sequence). This CDR3 is built from 15 residues. CDR3 sequence (DNA): TGTGCCATCTCACCCGGGACAGGGGGCCTCAATGAGCAGTTCTTC. It translates to CAISPGTGGLNEQFF.

V gene TRBV29-1 combines with J gene TRBJ1-1, with TRBD1 matching 8 bases. The CDR3 has 14 residues. The junction had 7 bases not matched to a gene; V was cut back by 5 bases and J by 2 bases. The V gene's germline CDR1 is SQVTM and CDR2 ANQGSEA. As DNA, the CDR3 is TGCAGCGTTTCAGTGGGACAGGCAAACACTGAAGCTTTCTTT. This translates into CSVSVGQANTEAFF.

This chain links TRBV6-5 with TRBJ1-5, with 9 nucleotides matching TRBD1. CDR1 is MNHEY and CDR2 is SVGAGI in the germline V gene. The CDR3 is 15 residues long. Trimming took 5 bases from V and 4 from J; bases not matched to a gene: 6. The CDR3 protein is CASSKTGQGNQPQHF. The CDR3 DNA reads as TGTGCCAGCAGTAAAACGGGACAGGGTAATCAGCCCCAGCATTTT.

The V call is TRBV15, the J call TRBJ2-1; a possible D gene is TRBD2 (5 bases). Per germline, CDR1 LNHNV and CDR2 YYDKDF (reference sequence). Trimming pared 3 bases from V and 9 bases from J, leaving 18 bases between. The CDR3 length is 15 residues. CDR3 DNA sequence: TGTGCCACCAGCAGCAACCTTCGGGTGGGGAGTGAGCAGTTCTTC. This encodes CATSSNLRVGSEQFF.

The V and J genes are TRBV28 and TRBJ2-3; maybe TRBD2 (5 bases). Germline assignment: CDR1 MDHEN and CDR2 SYDVKM. Trimming took off 4 bases at V and 2 bases at J, with 10 bases between the two ends. The CDR3 runs 14 residues. In nucleotides, the CDR3 is TGTGCCAGCAGTTCATCCGGGAACACAGATACGCAGTATTTT. Encoded protein: CASSSSGNTDTQYF.

The chain employs TRBV30 and TRBJ1-5; 7 bases align to TRBD1. Germline assignment: CDR1 GTSNPN and CDR2 SVGIG (reference sequence). V was pared by 1 base and J by 7 bases, with 4 bases of the junction left unmatched. The CDR3 runs 13 residues. This CDR3 reads CAWSDEGAQPQHF. The CDR3, as DNA: TGTGCCTGGAGTGATGAGGGGGCGCAGCCCCAGCATTTT.

In this sample, this clone turned up many times. The chain uses TRBV7-2 and TRBJ1-6, with D possibly TRBD1 on 5 matching bases. The CDR3 covers 15 residues. With 5 bases removed from V and 10 bases from J, the gap between germline ends came to 18 bases. Per germline, CDR1 SGHTA and CDR2 FQGNSA. CDR3 amino acids: CASSPPDISNSPLHF. In nucleotides, the CDR3 is TGTGCCAGCAGCCCCCCGGACATCTCCAACTCACCCCTCCACTTT.

The chain recombines TRBV7-9 with TRBJ1-1, with TRBD1 matching over 7 bases. The length of the CDR3 is 14 residues. Germline V gives CDR1 SEHNR, CDR2 FQNEAQ (reference sequence). The trim removed 3 bases at V and 5 bases at J, leaving 6 bases unmatched. CDR3 bases: TGTGCCAGCAGCTTGGACAACAGGGGAACTGAAGCTTTCTTT. It translates to CASSLDNRGTEAFF.

The rearrangement links TRBV6-5 to TRBJ1-2; perhaps TRBD1 as D (5 bases). Germline V gene data show CDR1 as MNHEY and CDR2 as SVGAGI. Trimming removed 0 bases from V and 0 bases from J, with 8 bases in between. The CDR3 sequence is 15 residues long. In nucleotides, the CDR3 is TGTGCCAGCAGTTACTCCAGGGACTCTAACTATGGCTACACCTTC. This sequence encodes CASSYSRDSNYGYTF.

The rearrangement links TRBV5-4 to TRBJ2-1, with a tentative D call TRBD1 (5 bases). This CDR3 is 16 amino acids long. Between the trimmed V and J ends, which lost 3 bases and 4 bases, there was a span of 17 bases. The germline gives CDR1 SGHNT, CDR2 YYREEE (reference sequence). DNA for the CDR3: TGTGCCAGCAGCTCCCGATCCTTGACAGCTTACAATGAGCAGTTCTTC. Translating it yields CASSSRSLTAYNEQFF.

The chain joins TRBV7-9 to TRBJ2-3; 11 nucleotides agree with TRBD1. From germline, CDR1 is SEHNR and CDR2 FQNEAQ (reference sequence). The length of the CDR3 is 17 residues. V lost 5 bases to trimming and J lost 4 bases; unmatched junction nucleotides: 11. CDR3 coding DNA: TGTGCCAGCAGCAAAGCGAGGACAGGGGGCCGGTCAGATACGCAGTATTTT. This sequence encodes CASSKARTGGRSDTQYF.

This chain connects TRBV18 to TRBJ2-6; 9 bases are shared with TRBD2. This CDR3 contains 18 residues. Germline CDR1 reads KGHSH; CDR2 reads LQKENI. After removal of 0 bases from V and 0 bases from J, the junction contained 3 bases not matched to a gene. The DNA of the CDR3 is TGTGCCAGCTCACCACCGACTAGCGGACACTCTGGGGCCAACGTCCTGACTTTC. Translated, it gives CASSPPTSGHSGANVLTF.

The V and J genes are TRBV18 and TRBJ2-5; 10 bases line up with TRBD2. CDR1 is KGHSH and CDR2 is LQKENI in the germline V gene. The CDR3 extends over 15 amino acids. Trimming cost V 0 bases and J 10 bases; bases outside gene matches: 8. The CDR3 nucleotides read TGTGCCAGCTCACCACCCCCTAGCGGGAGTTTCATCCAGTACTTC. Its protein product is CASSPPPSGSFIQYF.

To note about this clone: This sample also contains other DNA sequences that code for the same CDR3. The genes are TRBV10-2 and TRBJ1-1, with D possibly TRBD1 on 5 matching bases. Germline values: CDR1 WSHSY, CDR2 SAAADI. This CDR3 is built from 15 residues. V lost 7 bases and J 0 bases, leaving 15 bases between the germline ends. The chain's CDR3 is CASNPAGTMNTEAFF. The CDR3 DNA reads TGCGCCAGCAATCCGGCAGGGACTATGAACACTGAAGCTTTCTTT.

V is TRBV29-1 and J is TRBJ1-1; no clear D gene. This CDR3 contains 11 residues. With 4 bases removed from V and 0 bases from J, the gap between germline ends came to 3 bases. The V gene's germline CDR1 is SQVTM and CDR2 ANQGSEA. In nucleotides, the CDR3 is TGCAGCGTTGGAGTGAACACTGAAGCTTTCTTT. This gives the protein CSVGVNTEAFF. The full variable domain, rest sourced from reference TRBV29-1 and TRBJ1-1, is SAVISQKPSRDICQRGTSLTIQCQVDSQVTMMFWYRQQPGQSLTLIATANQGSEATYESGFVIDKFPISRPNLTFSTLTVSNMSPEDSSIYLCSVGVNTEAFFGQGTRLTVV.

This chain uses TRBV5-5 with TRBJ1-2; D is possibly TRBD1 (6 bases). CDR1 SGHKS and CDR2 YYEKEE come from the germline V gene (reference sequence). The CDR3 loop spans 14 amino acids. The ends were cut back, 1 base at V and 4 bases at J, with 11 bases in the middle. For the CDR3, the DNA is TGTGCCAGCAGCTTGAGGGGGGGTAGCTATGGCTACACCTTC. Protein product: CASSLRGGSYGYTF. The whole variable domain, filled in from reference TRBV5-5 and TRBJ1-2, reads DAGVTQSPTHLIKTRGQQVTLRCSPISGHKSVSWYQQVLGQGPQFIFQYYEKEERGRGNFPDRFSARQFPNYSSELNVNALLLGDSALYLCASSLRGGSYGYTFGSGTRLTVV.

This chain uses TRBV28 with TRBJ2-1; 12 positions match TRBD2. Germline CDR1 and CDR2: MDHEN and SYDVKM. There are 18 residues in the CDR3. The V and J ends lost 6 bases and 5 bases, in that order; junction bases with no gene match: 14. The CDR3 DNA sequence: TGTGCCAGCAGCCGTCGGACTAGCGGGGTGGGACAGAACAATGAGCAGTTCTTC. This encodes CASSRRTSGVGQNNEQFF.

This chain connects TRBV15 to TRBJ2-7, with D unclear. V was cut by 3 bases and J by 3 bases, with 9 bases left in between. The length of the CDR3 is 13 residues. CDR1 is LNHNV, CDR2 YYDKDF, per germline (reference sequence). The CDR3 loop reads CATSSHPGYEQYF. The DNA for the CDR3 is TGTGCCACCAGCAGCCATCCAGGCTACGAGCAGTACTTC.

This clone has only a few counts. V usage is TRBV7-2 and J usage is TRBJ2-1; the match to TRBD2 covers 8 bases. Germline V lookup: CDR1 SGHTA, CDR2 FQGNSA. V lost 5 bases and J lost 8; bases outside the gene matches: 5. CDR3 length equals 13 residues. For the CDR3, the DNA is TGTGCCAGCAGCGGATTAGCGGGATATGAGCAGTTCTTC. Protein: CASSGLAGYEQFF.

The chain joins TRBV5-6 to TRBJ1-2; no firm D call. The V gene's germline CDR1 is SGHDT and CDR2 YYEEEE. With 0 bases removed from V and 4 bases from J, the gap between germline ends came to 4 bases. The CDR3 has 12 amino acids. CDR3 nucleotides: TGTGCCAGCAGCTTGGAGAGCTATGGCTACACCTTC. Its translation: CASSLESYGYTF. The variable domain in full, completed from reference TRBV5-6 and TRBJ1-2, reads DAGVTQSPTHLIKTRGQQVTLRCSPKSGHDTVSWYQQALGQGPQFIFQYYEEEERQRGNFPDRFSGHQFPNYSSELNVNALLLGDSALYLCASSLESYGYTFGSGTRLTVV.

The chain links TRBV5-1 to TRBJ1-2; 10 bases are shared with TRBD1. J gave up 8 bases and V 4 bases, and 20 bases lay outside the gene matches. CDR3 length equals 18 residues. Germline CDR1 is SGHRS and CDR2 is YFSETQ. The CDR3 DNA reads TGCGCCAGCAGCACCTACCTCCGGACAGGGGGGACGAGGATGGGCTACACCTTC. Protein sequence: CASSTYLRTGGTRMGYTF.

J is TRBJ2-3 and V is TRBV9; D not certain. Per the germline V gene, CDR1 is SGDLS and CDR2 is YYNGEE. This CDR3 region has 13 residues. V was clipped by 3 bases and J by 4 bases, with 9 bases between them. CDR3 sequence (DNA): TGTGCCAGCAGCGAGGCCCTAGCAGATACGCAGTATTTT. Residues: CASSEALADTQYF.

This clone was counted only a few times. The chain joins TRBV6-1 to TRBJ2-7; 9 nucleotides align to TRBD1. J was trimmed by 6 bases and V by 3 bases; bases with no gene match: 9. CDR1 and CDR2 (germline): MNHNS, SASEGT. This CDR3 has 15 residues. DNA for the CDR3: TGTGCCAGCAGTGACCCTGGGACAGGGATGGGCGAGCAGTACTTC. Its translation is CASSDPGTGMGEQYF.

The chain recombines TRBV28 with TRBJ1-5; TRBD1 aligns across 8 bases. Germline CDR1 MDHEN, CDR2 SYDVKM. The CDR3 covers 14 residues. J gave up 6 bases and V 10 bases, and 11 bases lay outside the gene matches. CDR3: CATRESRGLQPQHF. Written as DNA, the CDR3 is TGTGCCACCCGAGAATCCAGGGGGCTTCAGCCCCAGCATTTT.

This chain uses TRBV7-6 with TRBJ2-7; possible D gene TRBD1, 6 bases. Germline-derived CDR1 and CDR2 are SGHVS and FNYEAQ. V was clipped by 5 bases and J by 6 bases, with 11 bases between them. This CDR3 region has 12 residues. CDR3 amino acids: CASSHPRGEQYF. The CDR3 coding sequence is TGTGCCAGCAGCCACCCCAGGGGCGAGCAGTACTTC. Looking up the rest from reference TRBV7-6 and TRBJ2-7 gives the full variable domain: GAGVSQSPRYKVTKRGQDVALRCDPISGHVSLYWYRQALGQGPEFLTYFNYEAQQDKSGLPNDRFSAERPEGSISTLTIQRTEQRDSAMYRCASSHPRGEQYFGPGTRLTVT.

The V gene is TRBV7-2, the J gene TRBJ2-6; D uncertain. Per the germline V gene, CDR1 is SGHTA and CDR2 is FQGNSA. The V gene lost 1 base and the J gene lost 0 bases, with 4 bases spanning the gap. This CDR3 region has 15 residues. The CDR3 DNA reads as TGTGCCAGCAGCTTAGTTAACTCTGGGGCCAACGTCCTGACTTTC. The encoded protein is CASSLVNSGANVLTF.